This TCR beta chain was sequenced in a study of T cells in Graves' hyperthyroidism and ophthalmopathy. Diagnoses rested on clinical symptoms, serum thyroxine and TRAb, thyroid ultrasound and orbital computed tomography. Points from the study as a whole: For ophthalmopathy, model prediction preceded onset by a median about six months. Most thyroid clonotypes expanded above 0.001 were also detected in blood.

The length of the CDR3 is 15 residues. CDR1 and CDR2 (germline): MNHNS, SASEGT. TCR beta CDR3 region amplification was performed from RNA transcripts. HTBI primers were the set used in a first-round RT-PCR of the TCR CDR3. TCRdb re-derived calls from the multiplex PCR reads in MiXCR, one entry per CDR3 protein. The table shows around 690,000 distinct CDR3 sequences, with around 15% occurring only once. This clonotype was found many times. Its specificity is unknown. Compared with germline, one end of the junction differs, possibly owing to a read error. The chain couples TRBV6-1 to TRBJ2-1; perhaps TRBD1 as D (5 bases). Specimen: blood. This clonotype originated in a man aged 50-60 years with Graves' hyperthyroidism. DNA for the CDR3: TGTGCCAGCAGTGAATTTCCAGGTCCGGACAATGAGCAGCTCTTC. It is translated as CASSEFPGPDNEQLF.